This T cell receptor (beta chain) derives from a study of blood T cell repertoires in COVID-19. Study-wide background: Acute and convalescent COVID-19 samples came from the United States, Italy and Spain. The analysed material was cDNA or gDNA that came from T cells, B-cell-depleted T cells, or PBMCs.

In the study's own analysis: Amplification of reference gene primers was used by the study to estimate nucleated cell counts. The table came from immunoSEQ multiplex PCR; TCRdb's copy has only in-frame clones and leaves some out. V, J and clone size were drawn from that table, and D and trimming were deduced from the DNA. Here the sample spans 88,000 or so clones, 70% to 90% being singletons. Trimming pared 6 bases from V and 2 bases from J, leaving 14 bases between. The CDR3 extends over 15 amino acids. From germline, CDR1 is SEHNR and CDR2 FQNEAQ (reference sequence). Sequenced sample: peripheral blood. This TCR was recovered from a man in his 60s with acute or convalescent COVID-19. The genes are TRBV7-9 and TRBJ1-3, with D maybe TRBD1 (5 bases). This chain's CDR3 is CASRSPTGAGNTIYF. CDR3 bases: TGTGCCAGCAGGAGTCCTACAGGAGCTGGAAACACCATATATTTT. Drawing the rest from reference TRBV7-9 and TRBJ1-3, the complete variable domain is DTGVSQNPRHKITKRGQNVTFRCDPISEHNRLYWYRQTLGQGPEFLTYFQNEAQLEKSRLLSDRFSAERPKGSFSTLEIQRTEQGDSAMYLCASRSPTGAGNTIYFGEGSWLTVV.